A single sample is the source of the 12 T cell receptor beta chains below, sequenced in a study of regulatory T cells in long-lasting Graves disease. Time point: newly diagnosed GD, antithyroid drugs for less than 3 months. PBMC-derived RNA was used for the TCR library. Researchers made TCR beta libraries by using iRepertoire HTBI primers and running Arm-PCR on CDR3 regions. TCRdb called the multiplex PCR reads again in MiXCR, with one record for every CDR3 protein. The sample lists a few hundred thousand distinct CDR3 sequences, about 15% seen once, with under 9% in the top ten. This same sample was also part of a study on T cells in Graves' hyperthyroidism and ophthalmopathy.

Sequenced material: peripheral blood mononuclear cells (PBMCs), taken at new diagnosis, from a patient treated with antithyroid drugs. Receptor source: a woman aged 35 to 49 with Graves disease.

This clonotype was counted only a few times. This chain connects TRBV6-1 to TRBJ1-1; the match to TRBD1 covers 10 bases. The ends lost 5 bases at V and 3 bases at J; junction bases unmatched: 3. Germline V gives CDR1 MNHNS, CDR2 SASEGT. The CDR3 length is 14 residues. CDR3 sequence reads: CASSRTGGDTEAFF. The CDR3 nucleotides are TGTGCCAGCAGTAGGACAGGGGGAGACACTGAAGCTTTCTTT.

This clonotype was found a few times. The chain employs TRBV28 and TRBJ1-2; D is undetermined. CDR1 is MDHEN, CDR2 SYDVKM, per germline. V was shortened by 4 bases and J by 6 bases, with 9 bases between the two germline ends. This CDR3 is built from 12 residues. The CDR3 sequence: CASSSGLDGYTF. Written as DNA, the CDR3 is TGTGCCAGCAGTTCCGGACTCGATGGCTACACCTTC.

This clonotype was found many times. The gene calls are TRBV7-2 and TRBJ2-7, with a weak D call TRBD2 (6 bases). Trimming left V 5 bases short and J 9 bases short, with 23 bases between. The CDR3 is 15 residues long. CDR1 SGHTA and CDR2 FQGNSA come from the germline V gene. The CDR3 DNA follows: TGTGCCAGCAGCCGGGATGGGGGGAGAGGGTATGGGCAGTACTTC. Its protein is CASSRDGGRGYGQYF. Variable domain in full (rest from reference TRBV7-2 and TRBJ2-7): GAGVSQSPSNKVTEKGKDVELRCDPISGHTALYWYRQSLGQGLEFLIYFQGNSAPDKSGLPSDRFSAERTGGSVSTLTIQRTQQEDSAVYLCASSRDGGRGYGQYFGPGTRLTVT.

This clonotype was counted at least ten times. The V call is TRBV28, the J call TRBJ2-5; 10 bases fit TRBD2. The germline V gene encodes CDR1 MDHEN and CDR2 SYDVKM. The trim removed 2 bases at V and 4 bases at J, leaving 7 bases unmatched. The CDR3 contains 16 residues. This CDR3 reads CASSLILAGVGETQYF. The CDR3 coding sequence is TGTGCCAGCAGTTTAATCCTAGCGGGAGTGGGAGAGACCCAGTACTTC.

This clonotype appeared many times. CDR3 protein: CASNGGGMGGELFF. Here the CDR3 DNA reads TGTGCCAGCAATGGTGGCGGGATGGGCGGGGAGCTGTTTTTT. This chain joins TRBV9 and TRBJ2-2, with D maybe TRBD2 (6 bases). With 6 bases removed from V and 7 bases from J, the gap between germline ends came to 16 bases. There are 14 residues in the CDR3. The V gene's germline CDR1 is SGDLS and CDR2 YYNGEE. Drawing the rest from reference TRBV9 and TRBJ2-2, the complete variable domain is DSGVTQTPKHLITATGQRVTLRCSPRSGDLSVYWYQQSLDQGLQFLIQYYNGEERAKGNILERFSAQQFPDLHSELNLSSLELGDSALYFCASNGGGMGGELFFGEGSRLTVL.

This clonotype was counted only a few times. The chain uses TRBV6-5 and TRBJ2-2, with TRBD1 as a possible D gene (6 bases). The germline V gene encodes CDR1 MNHEY and CDR2 SVGAGI. The CDR3 is 14 amino acids. The ends were cut back, 2 bases at V and 7 bases at J, with 11 bases in the middle. In DNA form, the CDR3 reads TGTGCCAGCAGTTACGCCAGGGGTAGCGGGGAGCTGTTTTTT. This codes for CASSYARGSGELFF.

This clonotype was detected ten times or more. The V call is TRBV18, the J call TRBJ2-5; D perhaps matches TRBD2 (5 bases). The CDR3 is made up of 13 amino acids. The V gene's germline CDR1 is KGHSH and CDR2 LQKENI. Trimming stripped 2 bases from V and 3 bases from J, with 7 bases between. The CDR3 DNA follows: TGTGCCAGCTCACCAGGGGAGAAAGAGACCCAGTACTTC. Translated: CASSPGEKETQYF.

This sequence joins TRBV6-5 and TRBJ2-7, with 8 bases that match TRBD1. Germline trimming cut 2 bases from V and 6 bases from J; bases unmatched to any gene: 9. Germline CDR1 reads MNHEY; CDR2 reads SVGAGI. This CDR3 has 15 residues. The DNA of the CDR3 is TGTGCCAGCAGTTACCAGCCGGGACAGGTAGGCGAGCAGTACTTC. This translates into CASSYQPGQVGEQYF.

V gene TRBV5-1 combines with J gene TRBJ2-7; 11 nucleotides align to TRBD2. V dropped 1 base and J dropped 5; count of bases not matched to a gene: 17. This CDR3 has 19 amino acids. Per germline, CDR1 SGHRS and CDR2 YFSETQ. CDR3 loop: CASSLFIAGGPRPMDEQYF. The CDR3 nucleotides are TGCGCCAGCAGCTTGTTTATAGCGGGAGGGCCCCGGCCTATGGACGAGCAGTACTTC.

This clonotype was recorded at least ten times. The V gene is TRBV5-4, the J gene TRBJ2-1; the match to TRBD2 covers 10 bases. The CDR3 consists of 16 residues. Germline loops: CDR1 SGHNT, CDR2 YYREEE (reference sequence). After removal of 0 bases from V and 7 bases from J, the junction contained 7 bases not matched to a gene. The chain's CDR3 is CASSLGSAGGQNEQFF. CDR3 DNA: TGTGCCAGCAGCTTGGGTTCAGCGGGAGGGCAGAATGAGCAGTTCTTC.

This clonotype showed up just once. This may stem from a read error, because a much larger clone lies one nucleotide away. Since no conserved phenylalanine or tryptophan closes the CDR3, a read error is the likely cause. The chain uses TRBV3-1 and TRBJ2-3; 10 bases are a match to TRBD2. Germline trimming cut 5 bases from V and 2 bases from J; bases unmatched to any gene: 7. Per the germline V gene, CDR1 is LGHDT and CDR2 is YNNKEL (reference sequence). This CDR3 spans 16 amino acids. CDR3 nucleotides: TGTGCCAGCAGCTTGAGCGGGAGGGCCCCCACAGATACGCAGTATTTG. It translates to CASSLSGRAPTDTQYL.

The J gene is TRBJ2-3, the V gene TRBV19; D is perhaps TRBD2 (6 bases). V lost 6 bases, J lost 6 bases, and 19 bases lay in between. This CDR3 spans 15 amino acids. CDR1 is LNHDA and CDR2 is SQIVND in the germline V gene (reference sequence). The CDR3 DNA reads TGTGCCAGTAGGCGGGGTAGCGGAAACTTGGATACGCAGTATTTT. The encoded protein is CASRRGSGNLDTQYF.